This TCR beta chain emerged from a study of blood T cell repertoires in COVID-19. Across the study: Material from acute and convalescent COVID-19 was sourced from the United States, Italy and Spain. PBMCs, B-cell-depleted T cells, or T cells provided the cDNA or gDNA that made up the material.

In the original processing: By means of reference gene primer amplification, nucleated cell counts were estimated. TCRdb keeps only in-frame clones here, not all; method: immunoSEQ multiplex PCR. V and J calls and clone size are given by that table; D and trimming were obtained from the DNA. This table holds 150,000 to 200,000 clones, over 75% found once. The CDR3 runs to 14 residues. V shed 5 bases and J 5 bases; nucleotides not matched to a gene: 6. Germline-derived CDR1 and CDR2 are KGHSH and LQKENI. This clonotype was sampled from a man aged 45-65 years with acute or convalescent COVID-19. The source material was peripheral blood. The chain employs TRBV18 and TRBJ2-4, with 7 bases that match TRBD2. CDR3 sequence: CASSVGRAQNIQYF. In DNA, the CDR3 is TGTGCCAGCTCAGTAGGGAGGGCGCAAAACATTCAGTACTTC.